This T cell receptor beta chain was obtained from a study of cytomegalovirus exposure and HLA in healthy donors (dated by TCRdb to 2015 to 2018). About the full investigation: According to an earlier analysis of 450 to 650 of the donors, about 179 million T cells yielded some 110 million unique TCR beta sequences and about 300 Gb of sequence data. Approximately 300 gigabases of sequencing data and approximately 80 million unique TCR sequences were included in an early release covering roughly 600 HLA-typed donors. Of the approximately 400 genotyped donors, 65% to 90% fell in the genetic ancestry cluster associated with self-reported Caucasian donors. The study aimed to test whether cataloging public T cell receptors could reveal signatures of past pathogen exposure. Using immunosequencing, the study profiled T cell repertoires from 640 or so subjects and related those repertoires to cytomegalovirus serostatus. A separate validation cohort of roughly 130 different subjects was used in addition to the 666-subject first cohort. The study combined high-throughput TCR immunosequencing, statistical association of individual TCRs with disease status, and machine learning to predict cytomegalovirus infection status. A later analysis re-examined previously published TCR beta repertoires from just over 650 donors and added high-resolution HLA genotyping to investigate patterns of TCR occurrence. Rather than using new phenotypic data, the later analysis identified candidate immune exposures from TCR beta sequences and from how often those sequences occurred across donors. An earlier analysis of more than 450 of the donors used high-throughput TCR beta sequencing to judge whether each TCR beta V gene segment behaved as functional or pseudogenic. Donor age, sex, ethnicity and CMV serostatus were collected together with the repertoire data. In a later genetic analysis, genome-wide SNP genotypes for about 55% of the roughly 700 donors were used, and that subset was treated as a discovery cohort. Every repertoire in the discovery cohort had been generated on one and the same sequencing platform. HLA typing included class I and class II loci at four-digit resolution. Typing coverage differed by locus: A, B, C, DRB1 and DQB1 were typed in roughly 620-640 donors, DQA1 in approximately 520, DPA1 in some 600, and DPB1 in 400 to 490. Because of strong linkage in the cohort, a handful of DR-DQ haplotypes were treated as single units for association and clustering. Among 350 to 400 genotyped donors of the cohort, an average of 235,054 unique TCR beta nucleotide sequences were sequenced per donor, roughly 18% of them non-productive. Results and caveats for the whole study, not just this receptor: About 15 rarely observed V segments, including chromosome 9 orphons, were excluded from the earlier analysis of a few hundred of the donors because counts were too low. In the study, 150 to 200 TCR beta chains were listed as associated with cytomegalovirus. Across donors, most TCR sequences were observed very rarely, whereas some public TCRs were present in many individuals. An association between a missense DCLRE1C variant and V-gene and J-gene trimming of TCR beta chains was found in a later genetic analysis and replicated in an independent cohort. In a later analysis, HLA-associated TCR beta chains were found to be more clonally expanded and to have lower generation probabilities than equally common non-associated chains. According to a later genetic analysis, donors in an Asian-associated ancestry cluster had fewer N-insertions in productive TCRs than the approximately 710-donor mean. Presence/absence analyses assumed roughly uniform sequencing depth across donors, an assumption that may not hold. The 87-base-pair reads could not distinguish some IMGT-functional V segments, including TRBV6-2 and TRBV6-3, so those segments were excluded. In a later analysis, TCR association rates were found to vary across HLA loci, with the most associated TCRs seen for DRB1 alleles and the fewest for HLA-C alleles. A cluster of highly shared sequence variants was judged likely to be a technical artifact of the sequencing pipeline. Cytomegalovirus status was reported to be diagnosed by the classifier with high specificity and sensitivity in both the original and validation cohorts. Immune exposure information for the cohort was limited to CMV serostatus. An earlier analysis of some 560 of the donors showed that most TCR beta V segments appeared in productive rearrangements either about 87% or about 30% of the time, which broadly matched IMGT annotations. According to a later analysis, parvovirus B19, influenza, CMV and Epstein-Barr virus appeared linked to several top co-occurrence clusters. The authors suggested that the approach could potentially be generalized to other disease states and immunological phenotypes. Correlated functional status among segregating V segments might be attributable to linkage disequilibrium, but an unknown experimental factor could not be ruled out. Because HLA typing was unavailable for some donors at each locus, only the typed subset was used in association tests. Assigning TCR associations to individual alleles was difficult when HLA alleles, especially DR and DQ, strongly co-occurred. A later analysis associated 15,000 or so TCR beta sequences with specific HLA alleles at a false discovery rate of 0.05. A few of the identified cytomegalovirus-associated TCR beta chains were confirmed in vitro to be specific for cytomegalovirus antigens. Most CMV-associated TCR beta chains appeared to be HLA-restricted in a later analysis, and the HLA associations seemed to be driven largely by CMV exposure. In this cohort, only TCR beta chains were sequenced, and detectable features were limited by the absence of alpha or paired-chain data. A further reported finding was that TCR beta sequences accurately predicted the HLA-A and HLA-B alleles for most subjects in the first cohort.

Trimming takes 5 bases off V and 6 bases off J; junction bases not matched to a gene: 8. The CDR3 starts with the cysteine, ends with the phenylalanine, and has 16 residues. The CDR3 DNA has 48 bases and is translated from base 1. In the germline V gene (reference sequence), CDR1 corresponds to SGHNT and CDR2 to YYREEE. Library generation was performed with the immunoSEQ multiplex PCR assay. A mixture of 60 forward primers for TCR Vbeta segments and 13 reverse primers for TCR Jbeta segments was used in the multiplex PCR. The CDR3 region of rearranged TCR beta genes was amplified from genomic DNA with a multiplex PCR assay. Amplified TCR beta libraries were sequenced as 87-base-pair reads on the Illumina HiSeq System. Concerning the study's data processing: In a later analysis, about 80 million unique TCR beta chains were counted across the roughly 610 repertoires, and approximately 9.9 million of these chains were shared by at least two donors. Raw reads were error-corrected and collapsed into unique sequences with a nearest-neighbor algorithm that merged closely related sequences to remove PCR and sequencing errors. V, D and J gene segments were assigned by aligning CDR3 sequences to IMGT reference sequences. For a sequence to be retained, at least a six-nucleotide match to both a V gene segment and a J gene segment was required. A rearrangement was called productive if the CDR3 had no stop codons and remained in frame with V and J, and every other rearrangement was called non-productive. Following IMGT convention, CDR3 was defined as the stretch from the second conserved V-encoded cysteine up to the conserved J-encoded phenylalanine. The earlier analysis of 587 of the donors excluded sequences that lacked an unambiguous match to a single V gene segment. In an earlier analysis of 587 of the donors, V segments were called functional above 56.7% productive rearrangements and were called segregating when the between-donor standard deviation exceeded 5%. To diagnose cytomegalovirus status from the catalog of TCR beta chain sequences, a statistical classification framework was built. V and J gene assignment, in a later analysis, came from comparing TCR nucleotide sequences with IMGT/GENE-DB human TR gene sequences. In a later analysis, CDR3 sequences and most-parsimonious VDJ recombination scenarios were assigned using the TCRdist pipeline. In a later analysis, each TCR beta chain was defined by its CDR3 amino acid sequence together with its V-gene family, and reads lacking a unique V-gene family were excluded. To address suspected cross-contamination and a sequencing artifact, a later analysis removed several hundred highly shared, low-generation-probability nucleotide sequences. In a later analysis, a clonal expansion index for each public chain was calculated from normalized within-repertoire ranks of inferred template counts. In a later analysis, generation probabilities were computed using a VDJ recombination model fitted to out-of-frame rearrangements, and the results were checked against IGoR. In a later analysis, TCR-TCR, TCR-HLA and TCR-CMV co-occurrence was scored with hypergeometric tests, and a repertoire-size bias correction was applied to TCR pairs. In a later analysis, false discovery rates were estimated by permuting HLA or CMV assignments 20 times. In a later analysis, co-occurring TCRs were grouped with DBSCAN, and TCRdist sequence similarity was added when clustering was performed within HLA-allele-positive subsets. Co-occurrence clustering excluded repertoires with fewer than 30,000 or more than 120,000 public chains, plus five with anomalous nucleotide sharing. TCRdb limited this immuneACCESS table to in-frame rearrangements with V and J called. A share of clones is missing; checked studies link under half to unresolved V genes, and the rest is unexplained. That table furnishes V, J and clone size, whereas the DNA furnished D and trimming. This sample's table carries 96,000 or so clones. Approximately 6% of the sample is in the top ten clones.

In total, 600 or so healthy bone marrow donors made up the cohort. At the time of sampling, every cohort member was nominally healthy, though immune exposures that went unrecorded were likely present. The donor tested CMV seropositive, placing the donor among the 250 to 300 seropositive members of the cohort. Each donor provided a peripheral blood sample, and peripheral blood mononuclear cells were used for TCR beta sequencing. Genomic DNA was extracted from the blood cell samples with the Qiagen DNeasy Blood Extraction Kit. With respect to this clone: There is no known antigen for this receptor.

Material for sequencing was PBMCs. This receptor chain uses TRBV5-4 and TRBJ1-6; TRBD1 lines up with 10 middle nucleotides. The sequence was collected from a girl aged 5 to 17 in good health and CMV-seropositive. The bases are TGTGCCAGCAGATATAGACAGGGGGCCCGTAATTCACCCCTCCACTTT. It codes for CASRYRQGARNSPLHF.